This entry features one T cell receptor (beta chain) sequence. Treatment: some 20 received Ad26.COV2.S at low or high dose, single or two shots; 5 received placebo; per-sample allocation not given. Repertoires come from day 63 after the first vaccine or placebo injection. This record comes from a study of Ad26.COV2.S vaccination and SARS-CoV-2 variants. Sequencing was performed with immunoSEQ multiplex PCR; in TCRdb, only in-frame clones are kept and a portion is missing. The data show hundreds of thousands of clones, roughly nine tenths seen once. This specimen was peripheral blood, taken in a trial of Ad26.COV2.S vaccine versus placebo. The sequence was obtained from a person aged 18-60 years who received the Ad26.COV2.S COVID-19 vaccine or a placebo.

This CDR3 is CASGLSRGGFGADTQYF. The CDR3 DNA reads TGTGCTAGTGGTTTATCGAGGGGGGGGTTTGGTGCAGATACGCAGTATTTT. The chain links TRBV12-5 to TRBJ2-3, with a tentative D call TRBD2 (7 bases). Germline CDR1 reads LGHNT; CDR2 reads FRNRAP. Trimming pared 3 bases from V and 4 bases from J, leaving 20 bases between. The CDR3 extends over 17 amino acids.